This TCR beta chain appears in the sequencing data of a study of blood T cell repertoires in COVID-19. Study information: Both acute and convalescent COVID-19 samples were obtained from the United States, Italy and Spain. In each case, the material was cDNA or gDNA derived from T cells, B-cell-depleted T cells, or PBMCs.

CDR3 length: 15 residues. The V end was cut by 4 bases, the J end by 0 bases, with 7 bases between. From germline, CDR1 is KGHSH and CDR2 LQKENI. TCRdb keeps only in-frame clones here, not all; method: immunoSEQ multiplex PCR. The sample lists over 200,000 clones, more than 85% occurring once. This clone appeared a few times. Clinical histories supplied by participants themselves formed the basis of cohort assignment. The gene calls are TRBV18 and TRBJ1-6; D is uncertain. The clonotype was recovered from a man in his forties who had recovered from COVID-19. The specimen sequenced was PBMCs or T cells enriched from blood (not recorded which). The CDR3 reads CASSRESSYNSPLHF. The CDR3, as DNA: TGTGCCAGCTCACGGGAGAGCTCCTATAATTCACCCCTCCACTTT.